The rows below give T cell receptor beta chains drawn from one sample of a study of a mutant IDH1 vaccine in newly diagnosed glioma. Sequenced by immunoSEQ multiplex PCR; TCRdb stores in-frame clones only, minus some. The sample has fewer than 100,000 clones; 91% are singletons. The antigens for these receptors are not known. Sequenced material: PBMCs, taken from a glioma patient whose treatment included an IDH1 peptide vaccine. These receptor sequences come from a woman aged 50 to 60 with glioma. CDR3s include the opening cysteine and the closing phenylalanine or tryptophan. The D gene is left open where the match is weak. Not every row has a clone size; where given, it reads once, few, many or a size class.

>TRBD2|TRBV10-3|NA|TRBJ2-3
CAISSGTSGGDTQYF
TGTGCCATCAGTTCCGGGACTAGCGGGGGGGATACGCAGTATTTT
>NA|TRBV2|NA|TRBJ2-3
CASSRTADTQYF
TGTGCCAGCAGTAGGACAGCAGATACGCAGTATTTT
>NA|TRBV5-6|few|TRBJ2-3
CASTHSRGRAKGTDTQYF
TGTGCCAGCACCCACTCAAGAGGCAGGGCGAAGGGCACAGATACGCAGTATTTT
>TRBD2|TRBV6-5|once|TRBJ2-1
CASSYSAGGGYNEQFF
TGTGCCAGCAGTTACTCAGCGGGAGGAGGCTACAATGAGCAGTTCTTC
>NA|TRBV7-2|NA|TRBJ2-2
CASSLALYTGELFF
TGTGCCAGCAGCTTAGCACTGTACACCGGGGAGCTGTTTTTT
>NA|TRBV5-4|NA|TRBJ1-5
CASSLAGNQPQHF
TGTGCCAGCAGCTTGGCAGGGAATCAGCCCCAGCATTTT
>NA|TRBV28|NA|TRBJ1-4
CASRYRVPEKLFF
TGTGCCAGCAGGTACAGGGTTCCTGAAAAACTGTTTTTT
>TRBD1|TRBV28|NA|TRBJ2-7
CASSFRDRTYEQYF
TGTGCCAGCAGTTTTAGGGACAGAACCTACGAGCAGTACTTC
>NA|TRBV5-1|few|TRBJ1-1
CASSLGGNTEAFF
TGCGCCAGCAGCTTGGGTGGTAACACTGAAGCTTTCTTT
>NA|TRBV10-3|NA|TRBJ2-3
CATSELRGTQYF
TGTGCCACCAGTGAGCTAAGAGGCACGCAGTATTTT
>NA|TRBV5-1|NA|TRBJ2-4
CASSPGTVRVAKNIQYF
TGCGCCAGCAGCCCAGGCACCGTCAGGGTTGCCAAAAACATTCAGTACTTC
>NA|TRBV7-9|NA|TRBJ2-7
CASSLVRATKDKQYF
TGTGCCAGCAGCTTAGTCAGGGCTACGAAAGACAAGCAGTACTTC
>TRBD2|TRBV5-1|NA|TRBJ2-1
CASRLAGGPLNNEQFF
TGCGCCAGCAGACTAGCGGGAGGGCCCCTGAACAATGAGCAGTTCTTC
>NA|TRBV29-1|NA|TRBJ2-7
CSVKGIQGMGHEQYF
TGCAGCGTTAAGGGGATCCAGGGCATGGGACACGAGCAGTACTTC
>TRBD2|TRBV9|NA|TRBJ2-7
CASGAGVGYEQYF
TGTGCCAGCGGGGCGGGAGTAGGTTACGAGCAGTACTTC
>NA|TRBV7-9|once|TRBJ1-1
CASSFGVPGLMNTEAFF
TGTGCCAGCAGCTTCGGCGTTCCCGGACTCATGAACACTGAAGCTTTCTTT
>TRBD2|TRBV7-2|NA|TRBJ2-5
CASSWIAGVLRETQYF
TGTGCCAGCAGCTGGATAGCGGGGGTTCTGAGGGAGACCCAGTACTTC
>NA|TRBV28|NA|TRBJ1-5
CASILGSRGNQPQHF
TGTGCCAGCATCTTGGGGAGTAGGGGCAATCAGCCCCAGCATTTT
>TRBD1|TRBV2|NA|TRBJ1-2
CASTAGQGPHYNYGYTF
TGTGCCAGCACTGCGGGACAGGGGCCCCATTATAACTATGGCTACACCTTC
>TRBD2|TRBV5-1|once|TRBJ2-1
CASGGTSGRIWDNEQFF
TGCGCCAGCGGAGGGACTAGCGGGAGGATCTGGGACAATGAGCAGTTCTTC
>NA|TRBV5-1|NA|TRBJ2-1
CASSSKGGYNEQFF
TGCGCCAGCAGCTCCAAGGGGGGATACAATGAGCAGTTCTTC
>TRBD1|TRBV6-5|NA|TRBJ1-5
CASSGQGYNQPQHF
TGTGCCAGCAGTGGACAGGGTTATAATCAGCCCCAGCATTTT
>NA|TRBV7-9|NA|TRBJ2-7
CASSGGLLGYEQYF
TGTGCCAGCAGCGGGGGACTCCTGGGCTACGAGCAGTACTTC
>TRBD1|TRBV27|NA|TRBJ1-2
CASSFSDRGYGYTF
TGTGCCAGCAGTTTTTCGGACAGGGGCTATGGCTACACCTTC
>TRBD1|TRBV28|NA|TRBJ1-2
CATPGQGAYGYTF
TGTGCCACCCCGGGACAGGGGGCTTATGGCTACACCTTC
>TRBD2|TRBV5-4|NA|TRBJ2-3
CASSGGERADTQYF
TGTGCCAGCAGCGGGGGGGAGAGGGCAGATACGCAGTATTTT
>NA|TRBV2|NA|TRBJ2-7
CASRVRNLGDEQYF
TGTGCCAGCAGGGTCCGCAACCTCGGGGACGAGCAGTACTTC
>NA|TRBV29-1|once|TRBJ2-1
CSVEGSELSAYNEQFF
TGCAGCGTTGAAGGTTCGGAGCTAAGCGCCTACAATGAGCAGTTCTTC
>TRBD1|TRBV4-1|NA|TRBJ2-7
CASSQVYGTAYEQYF
TGCGCCAGCAGCCAAGTGTATGGGACAGCATACGAGCAGTACTTC
>TRBD2|TRBV9|once|TRBJ2-1
CASSPSAGLAGDEQFF
TGTGCCAGCAGCCCATCCGCGGGACTAGCGGGAGATGAGCAGTTCTTC
>TRBD1|TRBV5-1|NA|TRBJ2-6
CASSPGTAGANVLTF
TGCGCCAGCAGCCCGGGGACAGCTGGGGCCAACGTCCTGACTTTC
>TRBD1|TRBV6-5|NA|TRBJ2-7
CASSYRDRRWEQYF
TGTGCCAGCAGTTATCGGGACAGGAGGTGGGAGCAGTACTTC
>NA|TRBV11-2|NA|TRBJ2-7
CASSLVGHESSYEQYF
TGTGCCAGCAGCTTAGTGGGACACGAGAGCTCCTACGAGCAGTACTTC
>NA|TRBV29-1|NA|TRBJ1-2
CSVTGGANYGYTF
TGCAGCGTAACTGGCGGAGCTAACTATGGCTACACCTTC
>NA|TRBV30|NA|TRBJ1-1
CAWSVLGTEAFF
TGTGCCTGGAGTGTATTGGGCACTGAAGCTTTCTTT
>NA|TRBV27|NA|TRBJ2-5
CASSSHLRETQYF
TGTGCCAGCAGTTCTCATCTCCGGGAGACCCAGTACTTC
>NA|TRBV5-6|NA|TRBJ1-1
CASSFSPTEAFF
TGTGCCAGCAGCTTTTCTCCAACTGAAGCTTTCTTT
>NA|TRBV5-4|NA|TRBJ2-6
CASQVSSGANVLTF
TGTGCCAGCCAGGTTTCCTCTGGGGCCAACGTCCTGACTTTC
>NA|TRBV5-1|NA|TRBJ2-5
CASSLQGQYQETQYF
TGCGCCAGCAGCTTGCAGGGGCAGTACCAAGAGACCCAGTACTTC
>TRBD2|TRBV11-2|once|TRBJ2-1
CASSLELAVNNEQFF
TGTGCCAGCAGCTTAGAGCTAGCGGTAAACAATGAGCAGTTCTTC
>TRBD2|TRBV27|NA|TRBJ2-1
CASSTRTSGRAVYEQFF
TGTGCCAGCAGTACCCGGACTAGCGGGAGGGCCGTCTATGAGCAGTTCTTC